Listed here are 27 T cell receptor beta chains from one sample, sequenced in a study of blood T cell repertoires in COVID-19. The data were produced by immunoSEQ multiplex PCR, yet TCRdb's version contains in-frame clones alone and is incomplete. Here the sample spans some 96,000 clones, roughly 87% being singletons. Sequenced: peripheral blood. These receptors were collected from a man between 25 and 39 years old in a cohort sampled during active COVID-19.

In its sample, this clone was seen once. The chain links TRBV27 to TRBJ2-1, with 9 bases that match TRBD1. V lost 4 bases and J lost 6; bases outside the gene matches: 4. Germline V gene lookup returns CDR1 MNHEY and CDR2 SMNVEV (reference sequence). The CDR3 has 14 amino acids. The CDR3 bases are TGTGCCAGCAGTTCGGTGACAGGGGGCAATGAGCAGTTCTTC. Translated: CASSSVTGGNEQFF.

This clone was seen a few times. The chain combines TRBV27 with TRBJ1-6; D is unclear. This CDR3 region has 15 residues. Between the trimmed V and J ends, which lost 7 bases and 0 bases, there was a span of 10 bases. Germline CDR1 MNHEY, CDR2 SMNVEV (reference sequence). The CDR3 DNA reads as TGTGCCAGCAAAACCGGGAGCTCCTATAATTCACCCCTCCACTTT. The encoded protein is CASKTGSSYNSPLHF.

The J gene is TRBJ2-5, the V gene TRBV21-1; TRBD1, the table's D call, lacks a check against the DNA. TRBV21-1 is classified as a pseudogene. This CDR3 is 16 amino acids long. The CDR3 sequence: CASNLNPRTGKETQYF. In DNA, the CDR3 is TGTGCCAGCAACCTAAATCCCCGGACAGGGAAAGAGACCCAGTACTTC.

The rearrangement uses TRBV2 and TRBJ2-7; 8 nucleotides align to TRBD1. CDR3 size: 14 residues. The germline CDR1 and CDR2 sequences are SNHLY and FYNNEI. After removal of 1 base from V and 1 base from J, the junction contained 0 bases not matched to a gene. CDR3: CASSEDRGSYEQYF. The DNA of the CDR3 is TGTGCCAGCAGTGAAGACAGGGGGTCCTACGAGCAGTACTTC.

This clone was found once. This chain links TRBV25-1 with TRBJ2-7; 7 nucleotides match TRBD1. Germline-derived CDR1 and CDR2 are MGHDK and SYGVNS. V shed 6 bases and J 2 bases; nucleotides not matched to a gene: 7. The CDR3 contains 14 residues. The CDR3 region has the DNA TGTGCCAGCAGGGGACGACAGGGCCCCTACGAGCAGTACTTC. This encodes CASRGRQGPYEQYF.

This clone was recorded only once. The CDR3 DNA is TGTGCCAGCAGTGACTCGATCCGCGCTGAAGCTTTCTTT. This sequence encodes CASSDSIRAEAFF. This rearrangement joins TRBV6-4 to TRBJ1-1; D gene uncertain. Germline V gene sequence: CDR1 MRHNA, CDR2 SNTAGT. V was shortened by 0 bases and J by 6 bases, with 8 bases between the two germline ends. There are 13 residues in the CDR3.

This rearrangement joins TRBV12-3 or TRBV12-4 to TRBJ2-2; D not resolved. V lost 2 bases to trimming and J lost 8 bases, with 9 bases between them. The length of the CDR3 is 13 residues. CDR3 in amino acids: CASSLNPTGELFF. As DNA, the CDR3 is TGTGCCAGCAGTTTAAATCCTACGGGGGAGCTGTTTTTT.

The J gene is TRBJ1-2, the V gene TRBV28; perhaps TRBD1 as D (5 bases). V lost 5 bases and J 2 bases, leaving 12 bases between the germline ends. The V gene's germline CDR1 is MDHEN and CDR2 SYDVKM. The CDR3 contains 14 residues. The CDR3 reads CASSTLGGNYGYTF. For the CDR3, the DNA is TGTGCCAGCAGTACTTTGGGGGGGAACTATGGCTACACCTTC.

CDR3 nucleotides: TGTGCCATCAGTGAGTCAGTGACCGTCGGGGATCCCCTCCACTTT. Translating gives CAISESVTVGDPLHF. The V and J genes are TRBV10-3 and TRBJ1-6; D is undetermined. CDR1 ENHRY and CDR2 SYGVKD come from the germline V gene. CDR3 length: 15 residues. Trimming took off 0 bases at V and 13 bases at J, with 16 bases between the two ends.

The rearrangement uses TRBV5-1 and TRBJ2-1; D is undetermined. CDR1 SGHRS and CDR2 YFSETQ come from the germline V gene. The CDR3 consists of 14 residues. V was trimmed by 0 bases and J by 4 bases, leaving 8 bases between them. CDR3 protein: CASSLGQEYNEQFF. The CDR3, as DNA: TGCGCCAGCAGCTTGGGGCAGGAATACAATGAGCAGTTCTTC.

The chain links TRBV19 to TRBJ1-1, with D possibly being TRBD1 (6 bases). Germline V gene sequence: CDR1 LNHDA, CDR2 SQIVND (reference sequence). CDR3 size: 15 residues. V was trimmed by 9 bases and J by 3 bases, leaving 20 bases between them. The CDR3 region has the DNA TGTGCCAGCAGTGACCCGCCAGGGGCAGACACTGAAGCTTTCTTT. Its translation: CASSDPPGADTEAFF.

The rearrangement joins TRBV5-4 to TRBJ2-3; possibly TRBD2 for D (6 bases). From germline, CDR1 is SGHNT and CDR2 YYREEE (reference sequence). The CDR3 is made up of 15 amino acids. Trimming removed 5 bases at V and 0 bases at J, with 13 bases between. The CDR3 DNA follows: TGTGCCAGCAGTTGGTCCGGACTAAGCACAGATACGCAGTATTTT. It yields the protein CASSWSGLSTDTQYF.

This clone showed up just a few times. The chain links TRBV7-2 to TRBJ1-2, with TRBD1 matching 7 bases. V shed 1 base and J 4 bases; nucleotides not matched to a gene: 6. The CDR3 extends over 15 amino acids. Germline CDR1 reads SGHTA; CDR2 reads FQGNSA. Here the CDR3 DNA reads TGTGCCAGCAGCTTAGAAACAGGGGTTGTCTATGGCTACACCTTC. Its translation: CASSLETGVVYGYTF.

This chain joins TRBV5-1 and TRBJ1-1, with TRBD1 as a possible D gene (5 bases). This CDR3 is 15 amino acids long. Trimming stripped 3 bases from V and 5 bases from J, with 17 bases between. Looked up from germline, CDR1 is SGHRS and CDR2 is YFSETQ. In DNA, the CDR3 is TGCGCCAGCAGCTGGAATACATTGACAGAGACTGAAGCTTTCTTT. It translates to CASSWNTLTETEAFF. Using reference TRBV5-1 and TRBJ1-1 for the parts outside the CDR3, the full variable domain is KAGVTQTPRYLIKTRGQQVTLSCSPISGHRSVSWYQQTPGQGLQFLFEYFSETQRNKGNFPGRFSGRQFSNSRSEMNVSTLELGDSALYLCASSWNTLTETEAFFGQGTRLTVV.

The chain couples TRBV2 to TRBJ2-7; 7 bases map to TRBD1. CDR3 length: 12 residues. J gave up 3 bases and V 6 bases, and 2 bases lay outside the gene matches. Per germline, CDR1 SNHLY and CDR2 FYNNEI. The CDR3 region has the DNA TGTGCCAGCAGGGGGGACAGCTACGAGCAGTACTTC. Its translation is CASRGDSYEQYF.

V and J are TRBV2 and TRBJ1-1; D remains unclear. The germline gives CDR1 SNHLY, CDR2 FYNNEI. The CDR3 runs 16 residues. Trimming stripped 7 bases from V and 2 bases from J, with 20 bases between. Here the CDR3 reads CASTSRTANENTEAFF. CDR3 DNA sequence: TGTGCCAGCACGAGCCGAACAGCCAACGAAAACACTGAAGCTTTCTTT. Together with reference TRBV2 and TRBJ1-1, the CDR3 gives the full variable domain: EPEVTQTPSHQVTQMGQEVILRCVPISNHLYFYWYRQILGQKVEFLVSFYNNEISEKSEIFDDQFSVERPDGSNFTLKIRSTKLEDSAMYFCASTSRTANENTEAFFGQGTRLTVV.

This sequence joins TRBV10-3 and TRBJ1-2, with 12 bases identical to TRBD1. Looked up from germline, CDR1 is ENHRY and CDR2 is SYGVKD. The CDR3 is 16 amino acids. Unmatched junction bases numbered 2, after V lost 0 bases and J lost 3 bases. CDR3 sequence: CAISESGTGGYYGYTF. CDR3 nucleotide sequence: TGTGCCATCAGTGAGTCCGGGACAGGGGGCTACTATGGCTACACCTTC.

The CDR3 sequence is CATSDATWSYNEQFF. The CDR3 region has the DNA TGTGCCACCAGTGATGCTACCTGGTCCTACAATGAGCAGTTCTTC. The chain is built from TRBV24-1 and TRBJ2-1; D gene uncertain. V lost 3 bases and J lost 1, with 9 bases in between. CDR1 and CDR2 from the germline V gene are KGHDR and SFDVKD. The CDR3 runs 15 residues.

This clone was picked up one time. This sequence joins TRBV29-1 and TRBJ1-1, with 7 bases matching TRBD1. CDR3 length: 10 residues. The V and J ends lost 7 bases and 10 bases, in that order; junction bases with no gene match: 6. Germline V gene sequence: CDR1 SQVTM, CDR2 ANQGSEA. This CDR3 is CSADRVSAFF. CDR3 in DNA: TGCAGCGCTGACAGGGTTTCAGCTTTCTTT.

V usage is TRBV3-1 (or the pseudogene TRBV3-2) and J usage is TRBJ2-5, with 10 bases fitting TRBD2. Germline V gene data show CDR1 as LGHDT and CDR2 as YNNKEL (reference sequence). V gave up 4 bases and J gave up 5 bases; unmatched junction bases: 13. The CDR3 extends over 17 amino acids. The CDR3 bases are TGTGCCAGCAGCCTCCCCCCCCTAGCGGGGGTTGTTGAGACCCAGTACTTC. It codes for CASSLPPLAGVVETQYF.

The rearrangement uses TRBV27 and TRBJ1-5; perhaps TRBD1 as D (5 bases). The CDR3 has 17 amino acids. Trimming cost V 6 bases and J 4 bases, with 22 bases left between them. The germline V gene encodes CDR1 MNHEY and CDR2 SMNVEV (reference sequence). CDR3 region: CASRQSGTVYLNQPQHF. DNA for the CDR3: TGTGCCAGCAGGCAATCCGGGACTGTCTACCTGAATCAGCCCCAGCATTTT.

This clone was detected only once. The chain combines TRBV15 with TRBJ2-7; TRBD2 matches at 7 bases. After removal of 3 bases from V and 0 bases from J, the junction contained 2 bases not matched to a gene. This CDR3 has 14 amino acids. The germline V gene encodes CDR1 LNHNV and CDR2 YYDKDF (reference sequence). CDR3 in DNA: TGTGCCACCAGCAGCGGGGGGAGCTCCTACGAGCAGTACTTC. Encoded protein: CATSSGGSSYEQYF.

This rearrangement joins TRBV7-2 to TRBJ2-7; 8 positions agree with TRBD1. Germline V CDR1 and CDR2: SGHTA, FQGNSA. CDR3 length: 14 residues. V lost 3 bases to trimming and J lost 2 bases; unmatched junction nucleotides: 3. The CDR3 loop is CASSFDRGAYEQYF. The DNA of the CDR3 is TGTGCCAGCAGCTTCGACAGGGGAGCCTACGAGCAGTACTTC.

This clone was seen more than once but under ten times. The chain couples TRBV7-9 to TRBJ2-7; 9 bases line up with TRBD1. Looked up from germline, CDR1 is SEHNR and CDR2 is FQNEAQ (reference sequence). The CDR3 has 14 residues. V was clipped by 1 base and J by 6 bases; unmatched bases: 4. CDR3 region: CASSLEGTGTEQYF. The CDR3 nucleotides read TGTGCCAGCAGCTTAGAGGGGACAGGGACCGAGCAGTACTTC.

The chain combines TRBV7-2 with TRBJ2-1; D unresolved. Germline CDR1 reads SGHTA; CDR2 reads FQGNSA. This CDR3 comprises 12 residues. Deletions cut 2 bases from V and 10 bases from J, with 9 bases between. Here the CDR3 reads CASSLRSREQFF. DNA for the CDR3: TGTGCCAGCAGCTTAAGGTCTAGGGAGCAGTTCTTC.

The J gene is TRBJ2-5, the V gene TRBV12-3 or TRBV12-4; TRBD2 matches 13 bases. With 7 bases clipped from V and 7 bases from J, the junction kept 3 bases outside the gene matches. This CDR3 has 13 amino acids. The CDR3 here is CASTRTSGGTQYF. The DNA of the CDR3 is TGTGCCAGCACCCGGACTAGCGGGGGGACCCAGTACTTC.

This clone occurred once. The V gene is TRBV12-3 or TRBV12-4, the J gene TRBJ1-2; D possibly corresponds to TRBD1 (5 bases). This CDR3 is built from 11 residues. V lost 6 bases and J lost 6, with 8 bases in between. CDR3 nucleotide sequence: TGTGCCAGCAGGCGCAGGGATGGCTACACCTTC. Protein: CASRRRDGYTF.